A single TCR beta chain is shown here with its context. What it recognizes is unknown. This entry belongs to a study of T cells after posttransplantation cyclophosphamide. The germline V gene has CDR1 MNHEY and CDR2 SVGAGI. V shed 5 bases, J shed 4 bases, and the junction held 2 bases outside the gene matches. The CDR3 length is 13 residues. Control samples came 1 year after myeloablative marrow transplants with methotrexate plus calcineurin inhibitor. The study, taken as a whole, reports: Later post-transplant blood repertoires were often dominated by donor CD8+ memory clones. TRB overlap between skin or GI tissue T cells and blood was limited. Recipient CMV seropositivity and CMV reactivation strongly tracked TRB clonality.

The data were produced by immunoSEQ multiplex PCR, yet TCRdb's version contains in-frame clones alone and is incomplete. The table shows about 17,000 clones, with less than 85% occurring only once. The TCR sequence derives from a female patient between 18 and 30 years old who received an allogeneic stem cell transplant from an unrelated donor, was CMV-positive, and had acute and chronic GVHD. Some T cells here may be from the graft donor. V gene TRBV6-5 combines with J gene TRBJ1-5; 7 nucleotides line up with TRBD1. The sample in question was PBMCs, obtained after allogeneic stem cell transplant with calcineurin inhibitor and methotrexate. Here the CDR3 DNA reads TGTGCCAGCAGTGTACAGGGGAATCAGCCCCAGCATTTT. Translated: CASSVQGNQPQHF.